This is a list of T cell receptor beta chains from one sample in a study of blood T cell repertoires in COVID-19. TCRdb keeps only in-frame clones here, not all; method: immunoSEQ multiplex PCR. The sample records 85,000 to 90,000 clones, more than 75% being singletons. The sequenced sample consisted of peripheral blood. The receptors derive from a human donor in a cohort sampled during active COVID-19. Both conserved end residues are part of each CDR3. Fields, in order: clone size, CDR3 length, D gene, J gene, V gene, CDR3 DNA, CDR3 protein. A D gene is named only where the DNA matches it firmly. The listing skips clone size in some rows; elsewhere it reads once, few, many or a size class.

abundance: few; len: 13; d_gene: TRBD2; j_gene: TRBJ2-7; v_gene: TRBV5-4; CDR3nt: TGTGCCAGCAGCCCTAGCGGGGGACGGTCGAAGTACTTC; CDR3aa: CASSPSGGRSKYF
abundance: once; len: 16; d_gene: .; j_gene: TRBJ2-4; v_gene: TRBV9; CDR3nt: TGTGCCAGCAGCGTAGAGCATGCGGGGGCCAAAAACATTCAGTACTTC; CDR3aa: CASSVEHAGAKNIQYF
abundance: .; len: 14; d_gene: .; j_gene: TRBJ2-1; v_gene: TRBV24-1; CDR3nt: TGTGCCACCAGTGGTGACACCTCCTACAATGAGCAGTTCTTC; CDR3aa: CATSGDTSYNEQFF
abundance: .; len: 14; d_gene: .; j_gene: TRBJ2-7; v_gene: TRBV29-1; CDR3nt: TGCAGCGTCCTATCACGAGGTACAACCTACGAGCAGTACTTC; CDR3aa: CSVLSRGTTYEQYF
abundance: .; len: 13; d_gene: .; j_gene: TRBJ1-2; v_gene: TRBV19; CDR3nt: TGTGCCAGTAGTACATCGGGGAGGAATGGCTACACCTTC; CDR3aa: CASSTSGRNGYTF
abundance: .; len: 19; d_gene: .; j_gene: TRBJ2-7; v_gene: TRBV11-2; CDR3nt: TGTGCCAGCAGCCCGGGGCCCGCCAAATGGCGGGGGCGCTCCTACGAGCAGTACTTC; CDR3aa: CASSPGPAKWRGRSYEQYF
abundance: .; len: 16; d_gene: TRBD1; j_gene: TRBJ1-1; v_gene: TRBV4-1; CDR3nt: TGCGCCAGCAGCCTCAGCTCAGCAGGGGGGTTTACTGAAGCTTTCTTT; CDR3aa: CASSLSSAGGFTEAFF
abundance: .; len: 15; d_gene: .; j_gene: TRBJ1-5; v_gene: TRBV5-6; CDR3nt: TGTGCCAGCAGCGCGGGGATCCTCTCCGGTCAGCCCCAGCATTTT; CDR3aa: CASSAGILSGQPQHF
abundance: .; len: 12; d_gene: .; j_gene: TRBJ2-7; v_gene: TRBV28; CDR3nt: TGTGCCAGCAGTTCTAATTATTACGAGCAGTACTTC; CDR3aa: CASSSNYYEQYF
abundance: .; len: 14; d_gene: .; j_gene: TRBJ1-5; v_gene: TRBV12-5; CDR3nt: TGTGCTAGTGGTCCCATGGTGGGACAAGGGCCCCAGCATTTT; CDR3aa: CASGPMVGQGPQHF
abundance: few; len: 14; d_gene: .; j_gene: TRBJ2-6; v_gene: TRBV27; CDR3nt: TGTGCCAGCTCGAGGGGGACTGGGGCCAACGTCCTGACTTTC; CDR3aa: CASSRGTGANVLTF
abundance: .; len: 16; d_gene: TRBD2; j_gene: TRBJ2-2; v_gene: TRBV19; CDR3nt: TGTGCCAGTAGCCCAATAGCGGGAATGAACACCGGGGAGCTGTTTTTT; CDR3aa: CASSPIAGMNTGELFF
abundance: .; len: 17; d_gene: TRBD2; j_gene: TRBJ2-5; v_gene: TRBV11-2; CDR3nt: TGTGCCAGCAGTCTAGCGGCGGGAGGACCGAACCAAGAGACCCAGTACTTC; CDR3aa: CASSLAAGGPNQETQYF
abundance: .; len: 15; d_gene: .; j_gene: TRBJ2-3; v_gene: TRBV6-4; CDR3nt: TGTGCCAGCAGTGAAGCTGCAAGAACGGCAGATACGCAGTATTTT; CDR3aa: CASSEAARTADTQYF
abundance: .; len: 16; d_gene: TRBD1; j_gene: TRBJ2-7; v_gene: TRBV5-4; CDR3nt: TGTGCCAGCACTCTTGGAGGAGGGACAGGGTGGTACGAGCAGTACTTC; CDR3aa: CASTLGGGTGWYEQYF
abundance: .; len: 13; d_gene: TRBD1; j_gene: TRBJ2-7; v_gene: TRBV6-2/TRBV6-3; CDR3nt: TGTGCCAGCAGTTACGACAGGGTCAACGAGCAGTACTTC; CDR3aa: CASSYDRVNEQYF
abundance: .; len: 17; d_gene: TRBD2; j_gene: TRBJ2-6; v_gene: TRBV9; CDR3nt: TGTGCCAGCAGCGAACTAGCGGGAGCAGGTGGGGCCAACGTCCTGACTTTC; CDR3aa: CASSELAGAGGANVLTF
abundance: .; len: 16; d_gene: .; j_gene: TRBJ2-6; v_gene: TRBV4-2; CDR3nt: TGTGCCAGCAGCCAAGAGACGGGGTCTGGGGCCAACGTCCTGACTTTC; CDR3aa: CASSQETGSGANVLTF
abundance: .; len: 14; d_gene: .; j_gene: TRBJ2-2; v_gene: TRBV7-2; CDR3nt: TGTGCCAGCAGCGAGGAACATAACACCGGGGAGCTGTTTTTT; CDR3aa: CASSEEHNTGELFF
abundance: .; len: 14; d_gene: TRBD1; j_gene: TRBJ1-1; v_gene: TRBV25-1; CDR3nt: TGTGCCAGCAGGGCCCAGGGGGAGCACACTGAAGCTTTCTTT; CDR3aa: CASRAQGEHTEAFF
abundance: .; len: 17; d_gene: .; j_gene: TRBJ2-3; v_gene: TRBV9; CDR3nt: TGTGCCAGCAGCGTAGCCCCCCGTGGCGGGAGCACAGATACGCAGTATTTT; CDR3aa: CASSVAPRGGSTDTQYF
abundance: .; len: 11; d_gene: .; j_gene: TRBJ2-1; v_gene: TRBV14; CDR3nt: TGTGCCAGCAGCCAAGAGCGTGAGCAGTTCTTC; CDR3aa: CASSQEREQFF
abundance: few; len: 13; d_gene: .; j_gene: TRBJ1-5; v_gene: TRBV21-1; CDR3nt: TGTGCCAGCAGCGGTGGCAGGGTGAAGCCCCAGCATTTT; CDR3aa: CASSGGRVKPQHF
abundance: .; len: 17; d_gene: TRBD2; j_gene: TRBJ2-1; v_gene: TRBV6-2/TRBV6-3; CDR3nt: TGTGCCAGCAGTTACTCGGAAGCGGGGGGGCTCTACAATGAGCAGTTCTTC; CDR3aa: CASSYSEAGGLYNEQFF
abundance: once; len: 13; d_gene: .; j_gene: TRBJ2-7; v_gene: TRBV19; CDR3nt: TGTGCCAGTAGTATCACAGATTCCTACGAGCAGTACTTC; CDR3aa: CASSITDSYEQYF
abundance: .; len: 14; d_gene: .; j_gene: TRBJ1-4; v_gene: TRBV9; CDR3nt: TGTGCCAGCAGCGCCCTATCAGGGAATGAAAAACTGTTTTTT; CDR3aa: CASSALSGNEKLFF
abundance: once; len: 19; d_gene: .; j_gene: TRBJ1-2; v_gene: TRBV4-1; CDR3nt: TGCGCCAGCAGCCAAGTCCAGCTTAGAAGGGGACTGCAACGCTATGGCTACACCTTC; CDR3aa: CASSQVQLRRGLQRYGYTF
abundance: .; len: 15; d_gene: .; j_gene: TRBJ1-3; v_gene: TRBV7-2; CDR3nt: TGTGCCAGCAGCTTCTTGACTGATTCTGGAAACACCATATATTTT; CDR3aa: CASSFLTDSGNTIYF
abundance: .; len: 13; d_gene: TRBD1; j_gene: TRBJ1-1; v_gene: TRBV19; CDR3nt: TGTGCCAGTAGCCGACAGGGGGCTGCTGAAGCTTTCTTT; CDR3aa: CASSRQGAAEAFF
abundance: .; len: 14; d_gene: .; j_gene: TRBJ2-3; v_gene: TRBV6-2/TRBV6-3; CDR3nt: TGTGCCAGCAGTCCCACTTACAGCACAGATACGCAGTATTTT; CDR3aa: CASSPTYSTDTQYF
abundance: .; len: 18; d_gene: .; j_gene: TRBJ2-7; v_gene: TRBV12-2; CDR3nt: TGTGCAAGTCGCTTAGCGTCGGCTAGCGGGGAGAGCTCCTACGAGCAGTACTTC; CDR3aa: CASRLASASGESSYEQYF
abundance: .; len: 14; d_gene: TRBD1; j_gene: TRBJ2-2; v_gene: TRBV27; CDR3nt: TGTGCCAGCAGTTTAACAGGGGGTTTCGGGGAGCTGTTTTTT; CDR3aa: CASSLTGGFGELFF
abundance: .; len: 18; d_gene: TRBD2; j_gene: TRBJ2-5; v_gene: TRBV7-2; CDR3nt: TGTGCCAGCAGCCTAAGACTAGCGGGAGGGCCGGAGGTAGAGACCCAGTACTTC; CDR3aa: CASSLRLAGGPEVETQYF
abundance: .; len: 14; d_gene: .; j_gene: TRBJ2-3; v_gene: TRBV7-8; CDR3nt: TGTGCCAGCAGCCACTGGACAGACACAGATACGCAGTATTTT; CDR3aa: CASSHWTDTDTQYF
abundance: .; len: 15; d_gene: TRBD1; j_gene: TRBJ2-3; v_gene: TRBV7-2; CDR3nt: TGTGCCAGCAGCTTGCTTACAGGGGGCCCAGATACGCAGTATTTT; CDR3aa: CASSLLTGGPDTQYF
abundance: .; len: 12; d_gene: TRBD1; j_gene: TRBJ2-1; v_gene: TRBV6-2/TRBV6-3; CDR3nt: TGTGCCAGCAGCACAGGGGTCGGTGAGCAGTTCTTC; CDR3aa: CASSTGVGEQFF
abundance: .; len: 13; d_gene: .; j_gene: TRBJ1-1; v_gene: TRBV6-5; CDR3nt: TGTGCCAGCAGTCCCACAGCGAACACTGAAGCTTTCTTT; CDR3aa: CASSPTANTEAFF
abundance: .; len: 17; d_gene: TRBD2; j_gene: TRBJ2-2; v_gene: TRBV29-1; CDR3nt: TGCAGCGTTGAATCCGAACCAGCGGGAGCCCCCACCGGGGAGCTGTTTTTT; CDR3aa: CSVESEPAGAPTGELFF
abundance: .; len: 15; d_gene: TRBD2; j_gene: TRBJ2-7; v_gene: TRBV7-9; CDR3nt: TGTGCCAGCAGCTTAGTTGCAGGACTAGCGGACGAGCAGTACTTC; CDR3aa: CASSLVAGLADEQYF